These 8 T cell receptor beta chains were sequenced from one sample in a study of shared clonotypes between healthy human individuals. Clones were sequenced by immunoSEQ multiplex PCR, and TCRdb holds only the in-frame ones, with some missing. The sample holds 2,100,000 or so clones; roughly 95% are singletons and the top ten take 0.1% to 0.15%. Sequencing input: naive CD4+ T cells sorted from blood. The subset here: CD45RA+ positively selected. These receptors came from a man aged 18 to 29 in good health.

On this clone: The CDR3 ends on some other residue instead of the conserved phenylalanine or tryptophan, so this is likely a read error. It is unclear where the CDR3 begins or ends on the DNA, so no DNA is shown, and the CDR3 is as TCRdb lists it. This CDR3 is CASSLRSGEGNY. The chain uses TRBV7-8 and TRBJ2-7; whether TRBD2, the table's D call, matches the DNA was not checked. The CDR3 totals 12 residues, both ends included. The V gene's germline CDR1 is SGHVS and CDR2 FQNEAQ.

The chain is built from TRBV2 and TRBJ1-1; D unclear. CDR3 length equals 13 residues. Trimming took 1 base from V and 5 from J, leaving 8 bases between them. Germline V gene sequence: CDR1 SNHLY, CDR2 FYNNEI. This CDR3 reads CASSEGTKTEAFF. CDR3 sequence (DNA): TGTGCCAGCAGTGAAGGGACTAAAACTGAAGCTTTCTTT.

The V gene is TRBV5-1, the J gene TRBJ1-4, with a possible D match to TRBD1 (5 bases). The germline CDR1 and CDR2 sequences are SGHRS and YFSETQ. V was cut by 0 bases and J by 7 bases, with 13 bases left in between. This CDR3 spans 15 amino acids. CDR3 nucleotides: TGCGCCAGCAGCTTGGAAATGGGACCGGGTGAAAAACTGTTTTTT. Translated: CASSLEMGPGEKLFF.

The chain employs TRBV4-1 and TRBJ2-7; D might be TRBD2 (6 bases). The germline V gene encodes CDR1 MGHRA and CDR2 YSYEKL. This CDR3 has 13 residues. V was shortened by 6 bases and J by 2 bases, with 11 bases between the two germline ends. The CDR3 loop is CASRGGGAYEQYF. The DNA for the CDR3 is TGCGCCAGCAGGGGAGGAGGGGCCTACGAGCAGTACTTC.

The V gene is TRBV30, the J gene TRBJ2-1; 9 bases map to TRBD2. This CDR3 is built from 15 residues. Germline CDR1 and CDR2: GTSNPN and SVGIG (reference sequence). Losses at the gene ends were 4 bases for V and 7 bases for J; bases not matched to a gene: 11. CDR3 region: CAWTPRGRAGNEQFF. The CDR3 DNA sequence: TGTGCCTGGACCCCCCGCGGGAGGGCCGGGAATGAGCAGTTCTTC.

The rearrangement uses TRBV19 and TRBJ1-5, with a possible D match to TRBD1 (5 bases). The CDR3 sequence is 14 residues long. From germline, CDR1 is LNHDA and CDR2 SQIVND (reference sequence). Between the trimmed V and J ends, which lost 3 bases and 6 bases, there was a span of 12 bases. As DNA, the CDR3 is TGTGCCAGTAGTATGGAGAGCAGGGTTCAGCCCCAGCATTTT. Protein sequence: CASSMESRVQPQHF. The full variable domain, rest sourced from reference TRBV19 and TRBJ1-5, is DGGITQSPKYLFRKEGQNVTLSCEQNLNHDAMYWYRQDPGQGLRLIYYSQIVNDFQKGDIAEGYSVSREKKESFPLTVTSAQKNPTAFYLCASSMESRVQPQHFGDGTRLSIL.

The rearrangement links TRBV1 to TRBJ2-2; the listed D gene, TRBD2, was not tested against the DNA. TRBV1 is a pseudogene. This CDR3 comprises 13 residues. This CDR3 is CTSSQRGSGELFF. In nucleotides, the CDR3 is TGCACCAGCAGCCAACGAGGGTCCGGGGAGCTGTTTTTT.

This chain joins TRBV7-9 and TRBJ2-3; 10 bases agree with TRBD1. Germline CDR1 reads SEHNR; CDR2 reads FQNEAQ (reference sequence). The CDR3 extends over 17 amino acids. The V segment lost 1 base and the J segment 6 bases; nucleotides outside the gene matches: 10. The CDR3 region is CASSLDPTGGGGDTQYF. CDR3 nucleotides: TGTGCCAGCAGCTTAGACCCGACAGGGGGCGGTGGGGATACGCAGTATTTT. Full variable domain (missing parts from reference TRBV7-9 and TRBJ2-3): DTGVSQNPRHKITKRGQNVTFRCDPISEHNRLYWYRQTLGQGPEFLTYFQNEAQLEKSRLLSDRFSAERPKGSFSTLEIQRTEQGDSAMYLCASSLDPTGGGGDTQYFGPGTRLTVL.